A single sample is the source of the 9 T cell receptor beta chains below, sequenced in a study of cytomegalovirus exposure and HLA in healthy donors. The PCR contained 60 Vbeta and 13 Jbeta primers. TCRdb keeps only in-frame clones here, not all; method: immunoSEQ multiplex PCR. The repertoire holds around 95,000 clones, with about four fifths as singletons. The specimen was PBMCs. These TCRs come from a man aged 30 to 39 in good health and CMV-seropositive.

This chain uses TRBV28 with TRBJ2-1, with TRBD2 matching over 8 bases. Looked up from germline, CDR1 is MDHEN and CDR2 is SYDVKM. V lost 5 bases to trimming and J lost 8 bases; unmatched junction nucleotides: 17. The length of the CDR3 is 17 residues. CDR3 sequence (DNA): TGTGCCAGCAGTCCCGTACAGAGCGGGAGCATGATTCATGAGCAGTTCTTC. It encodes CASSPVQSGSMIHEQFF.

The chain combines TRBV9 with TRBJ2-1; 14 bases fit TRBD2. CDR1 is SGDLS, CDR2 YYNGEE, per germline. The CDR3 contains 16 residues. With 6 bases clipped from V and 8 bases from J, the junction kept 10 bases outside the gene matches. The CDR3 is CASTVGTSGRDDEQFF. The CDR3 region has the DNA TGTGCCAGCACCGTTGGGACTAGCGGGAGAGATGATGAGCAGTTCTTC. Full variable domain (outside the CDR3, taken from reference TRBV9 and TRBJ2-1): DSGVTQTPKHLITATGQRVTLRCSPRSGDLSVYWYQQSLDQGLQFLIQYYNGEERAKGNILERFSAQQFPDLHSELNLSSLELGDSALYFCASTVGTSGRDDEQFFGPGTRLTVL.

The chain couples TRBV6-4 to TRBJ2-1; 10 nucleotides line up with TRBD2. This CDR3 contains 17 residues. Looked up from germline, CDR1 is MRHNA and CDR2 is SNTAGT. Losses at the gene ends were 3 bases for V and 6 bases for J; bases not matched to a gene: 11. CDR3 region: CASSDSRTSGKRNEQFF. CDR3 coding DNA: TGTGCCAGCAGTGATTCTAGAACTAGCGGGAAACGCAATGAGCAGTTCTTC.

J is TRBJ2-5 and V is TRBV25-1; D perhaps matches TRBD1 (6 bases). Gene TRBJ2-7 matches the end of the DNA better, so the J call may be wrong. There are 12 residues in the CDR3. Germline CDR1 MGHDK, CDR2 SYGVNS. The CDR3 DNA is TGTGCCAGCACGGACAGCAAGTACGAGCAGTACTTC. Its translation: CASTDSKYEQYF.

A few counts support this clone. The chain carries TRBV27 and TRBJ1-4; D perhaps matches TRBD1 (5 bases). The germline CDR1 and CDR2 sequences are MNHEY and SMNVEV (reference sequence). CDR3 length: 15 amino acids. The V and J ends lost 1 base and 5 bases respectively, with 11 bases between them. This CDR3 is CASSLWGTLNEKLFF. The CDR3 DNA follows: TGTGCCAGCAGTTTATGGGGGACTTTGAATGAAAAACTGTTTTTT.

The J gene is TRBJ2-1, the V gene TRBV19, with a weak D call TRBD1 (6 bases). V lost 5 bases to trimming and J lost 0 bases, with 8 bases between them. This CDR3 comprises 14 residues. Germline CDR1 and CDR2: LNHDA and SQIVND (reference sequence). CDR3 bases: TGTGCCAGTAGTCAGGGGAGCTCCTACAATGAGCAGTTCTTC. Protein sequence: CASSQGSSYNEQFF.

The J gene is TRBJ1-2, the V gene TRBV9; TRBD1 is a possible D gene (6 bases). V was clipped by 4 bases and J by 7 bases, with 17 bases between them. The CDR3 is 14 residues long. Per the germline V gene, CDR1 is SGDLS and CDR2 is YYNGEE. CDR3 nucleotides: TGTGCCAGCAGCCCAGAGGCGGCAGGGGCTGGCTACACCTTC. This gives the protein CASSPEAAGAGYTF.

The chain carries TRBV4-2 and TRBJ2-7; 11 bases line up with TRBD1. The CDR3 runs to 17 residues. Trimming removed 0 bases from V and 4 bases from J; junction bases left unmatched: 8. Germline V gene sequence: CDR1 LGHNA, CDR2 YNFKEQ. CDR3 DNA sequence: TGTGCCAGCAGCCAAGAGGACCGGGACAGGGGGAGGTACGAGCAGTACTTC. This translates into CASSQEDRDRGRYEQYF.

The chain is built from TRBV7-2 and TRBJ2-7; the D gene is possibly TRBD1 (5 bases). Trimming took 5 bases from V and 2 from J, leaving 13 bases between them. CDR1 and CDR2 from the germline V gene are SGHTA and FQGNSA. CDR3 length: 14 residues. CDR3 sequence: CASSPIGVTYEQYF. As DNA, the CDR3 is TGTGCCAGCAGCCCTATAGGGGTAACCTACGAGCAGTACTTC.